This T cell receptor (beta chain) was observed in a study of low-dose radiotherapy and immunotherapy resistance in tumors. The time point was: before trial treatment. Eligibility was restricted to patients presenting with advanced solid tumors that lacked tumor-infiltrating lymphocytes. Both TCRalpha and TCRbeta chains were reverse transcribed with V-gene-specific primers. It was with a constant-region primer and a V-primer adapter that TCRs were amplified over about 19 PCR cycles. TCRdb reanalysed the reads using MiXCR and keeps one entry per CDR3 protein. The sample has about 39,000 distinct CDR3 sequences; about a third are singletons. Deletions cut 6 bases from V and 3 bases from J, with 12 bases between. This CDR3 is built from 13 residues. The V gene's germline CDR1 is MDHEN and CDR2 SYDVKM. This clonotype was detected many times.

The V call is TRBV28, the J call TRBJ2-7, with D unclear. This sequence originates from a male donor with gallbladder cancer. The specimen comprised PBMCs, sampled before treatment. The CDR3 here is CASRQTLFYEQYF. The CDR3 DNA is TGTGCCAGCAGACAGACTCTATTCTACGAGCAGTACTTC.